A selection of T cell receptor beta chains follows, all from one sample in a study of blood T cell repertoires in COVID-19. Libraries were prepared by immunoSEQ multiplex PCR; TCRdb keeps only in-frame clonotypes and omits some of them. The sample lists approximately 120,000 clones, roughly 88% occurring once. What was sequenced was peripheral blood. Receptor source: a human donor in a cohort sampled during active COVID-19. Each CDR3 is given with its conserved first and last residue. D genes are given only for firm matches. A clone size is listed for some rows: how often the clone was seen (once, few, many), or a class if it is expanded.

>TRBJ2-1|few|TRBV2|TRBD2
CASSNSGRASYNEQFF
TGTGCCAGCAGCAACAGCGGGAGGGCCTCCTACAATGAGCAGTTCTTC
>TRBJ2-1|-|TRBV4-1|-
CASSQDGQGLDEQFF
TGCGCCAGCAGCCAAGATGGTCAGGGGCTCGACGAGCAGTTCTTC
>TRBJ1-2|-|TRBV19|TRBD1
CASSDTGVRYGYTF
TGTGCCAGTAGTGATACAGGGGTGCGGTATGGCTACACCTTC
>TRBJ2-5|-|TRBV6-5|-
CASTDTGWEETQYF
TGTGCCAGCACCGATACAGGGTGGGAAGAGACCCAGTACTTC
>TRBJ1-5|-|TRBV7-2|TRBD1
CASSLDSGGYQPQHF
TGTGCCAGCAGCTTAGATTCAGGGGGCTATCAGCCCCAGCATTTT
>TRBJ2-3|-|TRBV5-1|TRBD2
CASQLAGGADTQYF
TGCGCCAGTCAATTAGCGGGAGGGGCAGATACGCAGTATTTT
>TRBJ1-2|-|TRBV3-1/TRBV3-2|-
CASSQGLGYTF
TGTGCCAGCAGCCAAGGTCTTGGCTACACCTTC
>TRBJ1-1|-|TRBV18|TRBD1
CASSTDRGEDFF
TGTGCCAGCTCAACAGACAGGGGGGAAGATTTCTTT
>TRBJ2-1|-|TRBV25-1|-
CASRLSSYNEQFF
TGTGCCAGCAGACTAAGCTCCTACAATGAGCAGTTCTTC
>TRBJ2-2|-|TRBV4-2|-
CASSQVLEVPTGELFF
TGTGCCAGCAGCCAAGTACTCGAAGTACCCACCGGGGAGCTGTTTTTT
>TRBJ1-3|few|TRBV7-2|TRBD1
CASSGRTGGYGNTIYF
TGTGCCAGCAGCGGTAGGACAGGGGGTTATGGAAACACCATATATTTT
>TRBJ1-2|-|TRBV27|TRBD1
CASSLSGTARENYGYTF
TGTGCCAGCAGTTTATCGGGGACAGCTCGGGAGAACTATGGCTACACCTTC
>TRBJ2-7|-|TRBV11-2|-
CASSQGLYYEQYF
TGTGCCAGCAGCCAGGGCCTTTACTACGAGCAGTACTTC
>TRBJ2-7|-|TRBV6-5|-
CAGGDRRVREQYF
TGTGCCGGAGGGGACAGACGGGTTCGCGAGCAGTACTTC
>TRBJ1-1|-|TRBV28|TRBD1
CASSSIGQGWNTEAFF
TGTGCCAGCAGTTCCATTGGACAGGGATGGAACACTGAAGCTTTCTTT
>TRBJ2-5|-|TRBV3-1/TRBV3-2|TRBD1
CASSQDLGTGGETQYF
TGTGCCAGCAGCCAAGACTTGGGGACAGGGGGAGAGACCCAGTACTTC
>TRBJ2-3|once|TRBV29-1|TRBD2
CSVPNPLMGGADTQYF
TGCAGCGTACCCAATCCTCTGATGGGAGGGGCCGATACGCAGTATTTT
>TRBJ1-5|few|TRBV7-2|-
CASSPAGSSQLDQPQHF
TGTGCCAGCAGCCCCGCCGGTAGCTCTCAGCTAGATCAGCCCCAGCATTTT
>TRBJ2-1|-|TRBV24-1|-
CATSDHRLKGRNEQFF
TGTGCCACCAGTGATCATAGACTAAAGGGTAGAAATGAGCAGTTCTTC
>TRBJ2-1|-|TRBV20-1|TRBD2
CSASASGPGNEQFF
TGCAGTGCTAGTGCTAGCGGGCCCGGCAATGAGCAGTTCTTC
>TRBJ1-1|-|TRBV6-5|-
CASSLTQNTEAFF
TGTGCCAGCAGCCTCACACAAAACACTGAAGCTTTCTTT
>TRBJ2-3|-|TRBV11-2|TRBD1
CASRSGQIYSTDTQYF
TGTGCCAGCAGATCGGGACAGATTTATAGCACAGATACGCAGTATTTT
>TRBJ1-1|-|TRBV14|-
CASSLFRTEAFF
TGTGCCAGCAGCCTATTTCGCACTGAAGCTTTCTTT
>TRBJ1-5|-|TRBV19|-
CASTERVFSGLQPQHF
TGTGCCAGTACGGAAAGGGTGTTCAGCGGGTTGCAGCCCCAGCATTTT
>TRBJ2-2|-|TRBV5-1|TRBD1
CASRSGTGYTGELFF
TGCGCCAGCAGATCCGGGACAGGGTACACCGGGGAGCTGTTTTTT
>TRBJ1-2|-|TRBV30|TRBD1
CAWIRRPDRGNYGYTF
TGTGCCTGGATTCGTCGCCCGGACAGGGGAAACTATGGCTACACCTTC
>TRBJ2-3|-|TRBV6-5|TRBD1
CASNKQGARPDTQYF
TGTGCCAGCAACAAACAGGGGGCGCGTCCAGATACGCAGTATTTT
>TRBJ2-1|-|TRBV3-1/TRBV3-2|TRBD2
CASSLLLAGYNEQFF
TGTGCCAGCAGCCTACTGCTAGCGGGGTACAATGAGCAGTTCTTC
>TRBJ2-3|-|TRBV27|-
CASSPEHPGTDTQYF
TGTGCCAGCAGCCCTGAACACCCCGGCACAGATACGCAGTATTTT
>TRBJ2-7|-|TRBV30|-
CAWSGGTNEQYF
TGTGCCTGGAGTGGAGGGACAAACGAGCAGTACTTC
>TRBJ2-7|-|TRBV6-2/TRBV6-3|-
CASSYTGDREDEQYF
TGTGCCAGCAGTTACACAGGAGACAGGGAGGACGAGCAGTACTTC
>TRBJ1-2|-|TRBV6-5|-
CASSYSGSPGASGYTF
TGTGCCAGCAGTTACTCGGGATCGCCAGGGGCAAGCGGCTACACCTTC
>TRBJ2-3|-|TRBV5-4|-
CASSSAADTQYF
TGTGCCAGCAGCTCCGCGGCAGATACGCAGTATTTT
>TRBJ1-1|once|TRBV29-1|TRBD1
CSVDRGNTEAFF
TGCAGCGTGGACAGGGGGAACACTGAAGCTTTCTTT
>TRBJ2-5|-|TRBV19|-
CASSTTTGILETQYF
TGTGCCAGTAGTACAACCACAGGGATTTTGGAGACCCAGTACTTC
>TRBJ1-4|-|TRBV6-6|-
CASRKQGRDEKLFF
TGTGCCAGCAGAAAACAGGGACGGGATGAAAAACTGTTTTTT
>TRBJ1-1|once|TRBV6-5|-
CASSGQPKMNTEAFF
TGTGCCAGCAGCGGACAGCCGAAAATGAACACTGAAGCTTTCTTT
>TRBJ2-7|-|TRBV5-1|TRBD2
CATANTPLAGVDEQYF
TGCGCCACCGCCAACACCCCTCTCGCGGGAGTAGACGAGCAGTACTTC
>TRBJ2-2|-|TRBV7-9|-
CASSLLGGNTGELFF
TGTGCCAGCAGCTTACTCGGTGGGAACACCGGGGAGCTGTTTTTT
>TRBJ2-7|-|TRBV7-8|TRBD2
CASSFFGTSGRGYEQYF
TGTGCCAGCAGCTTTTTCGGGACTAGCGGGAGAGGCTACGAGCAGTACTTC
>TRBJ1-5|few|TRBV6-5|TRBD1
CASSDRGGQPQHF
TGTGCCAGCAGCGACAGGGGCGGGCAGCCCCAGCATTTT
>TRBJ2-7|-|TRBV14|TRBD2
CASSRGLANAYEQYF
TGTGCCAGCAGCCGGGGACTAGCCAACGCCTACGAGCAGTACTTC
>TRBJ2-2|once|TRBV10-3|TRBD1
CAISGDRAGSNTGELFF
TGTGCCATCAGCGGGGACAGGGCGGGATCGAACACCGGGGAGCTGTTTTTT
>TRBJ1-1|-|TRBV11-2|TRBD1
CASSPTGGGRAFF
TGTGCCAGCAGCCCTACAGGGGGAGGGAGAGCTTTCTTT
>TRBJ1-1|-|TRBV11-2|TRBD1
CASSLGRWDSQNTEAFF
TGTGCCAGCAGCTTAGGAAGGTGGGACAGCCAGAACACTGAAGCTTTCTTT
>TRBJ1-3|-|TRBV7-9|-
CASSPDISGNTIYF
TGTGCCAGCAGCCCGGACATCTCTGGAAACACCATATATTTT
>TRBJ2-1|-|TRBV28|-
CASSLLENEQFF
TGTGCCAGCAGTCTCCTTGAGAATGAGCAGTTCTTC
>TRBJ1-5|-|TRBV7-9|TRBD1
CASSLGSAGGAGQPQHF
TGTGCCAGCAGCTTGGGTAGCGCAGGGGGCGCGGGTCAGCCCCAGCATTTT
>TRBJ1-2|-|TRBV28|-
CASSLSQRRDF
TGTGCCAGCAGTTTATCTCAGCGGAGAGACTTC
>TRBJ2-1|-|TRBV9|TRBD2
CASSVAGGIYNEQFF
TGTGCCAGCAGCGTAGCGGGGGGGATCTACAATGAGCAGTTCTTC
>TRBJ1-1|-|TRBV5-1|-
CASSLSSHEAEAFF
TGCGCCAGCAGCTTATCGTCCCACGAGGCTGAAGCTTTCTTT
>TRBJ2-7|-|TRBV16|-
CASSQSQGYYEQYF
TGTGCCAGCAGCCAATCACAGGGTTACTACGAGCAGTACTTC
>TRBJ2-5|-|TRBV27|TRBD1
CASSSGGTGQETQYF
TGTGCCAGCAGCTCAGGGGGGACAGGCCAAGAGACCCAGTACTTC
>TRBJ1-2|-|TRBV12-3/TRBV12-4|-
CASSPTLNYGYTF
TGTGCCAGCAGTCCGACTCTAAACTATGGCTACACCTTC